This TCR beta chain was observed in a study of shared clonotypes between healthy human individuals. Study conclusions and caveats: The study drew on few donors, limiting represented genetic and exposure-history diversity.

Turning to this clone: Its antigen remains unidentified.

Trimming shortened V by 3 bases and J by 6 bases, and 18 bases separated the two germline ends. CDR1 is SGHVS, CDR2 FQNEAQ, per germline. The CDR3 has 16 residues. TCRdb keeps only in-frame clones here, not all; method: immunoSEQ multiplex PCR. The sample lists approximately 640,000 clones; about two thirds were seen once. The chain is built from TRBV7-8 and TRBJ2-1; D may match TRBD1 or TRBD2 (5 bases each). The sequenced sample was memory CD4+ T cells sorted from blood. The subset was: CD45RA-negative fraction. This receptor was taken from a woman aged 25 to 39 in good health. CDR3 sequence reads: CASSFGPRRGGNEQFF. The CDR3 DNA reads as TGTGCCAGCAGCTTCGGGCCCCGGCGTGGGGGCAATGAGCAGTTCTTC.